This T cell receptor (beta chain) was identified in a study of blood T cell repertoires in COVID-19. The method was immunoSEQ multiplex PCR; TCRdb's version includes in-frame clones alone and lacks a portion of them. The sample carries 60,000 to 80,000 clones, just over 85% recorded once. The ends lost 3 bases at V and 8 bases at J; junction bases unmatched: 6. In germline, CDR1 is LGHNT, CDR2 FRNRAP. The CDR3 totals 13 residues. Material for sequencing was peripheral blood. The chain is built from TRBV12-5 and TRBJ1-2; TRBD1 matches at 7 bases. This sequence originates from a human donor in a cohort sampled during active COVID-19. The CDR3 DNA reads as TGTGCTAGTGGTTTTACAGGGGTCAGGGGCTACACCTTC. It yields the protein CASGFTGVRGYTF.